Each of the 6 T cell receptor beta chains below was sequenced from the same sample in a study of blood T cell repertoires in COVID-19. The assay was immunoSEQ multiplex PCR, and TCRdb's table has in-frame clones only and misses some. The sample shows 200,000 or so clones, 87% of them seen only once. Material for sequencing was peripheral blood. The receptors shown here come from a middle-aged man with active or convalescent COVID-19.

The chain employs TRBV9 and TRBJ1-4; unclear D gene. The CDR3 is 15 amino acids. CDR1 is SGDLS, CDR2 YYNGEE, per germline. Trimming left V 0 bases short and J 8 bases short, with 14 bases between. The chain's CDR3 is CASSVGTALGEKLFF. The CDR3 DNA sequence: TGTGCCAGCAGCGTAGGTACAGCTCTTGGCGAAAAACTGTTTTTT.

The chain couples TRBV7-3 to TRBJ2-1; D possibly corresponds to TRBD2 (6 bases). The germline CDR1 and CDR2 sequences are SGHTA and FQGTGA. The CDR3 runs to 13 residues. Trimming removed 4 bases at V and 4 bases at J, with 8 bases between. The CDR3 DNA sequence: TGTGCCAGCAGCTCGGGACTTTACAATGAGCAGTTCTTC. Translation: CASSSGLYNEQFF.

A single count supports this clone. The rearrangement links TRBV5-5 to TRBJ2-7; D unresolved. The CDR3 covers 13 residues. Trimming took 4 bases from V and 0 from J, leaving 8 bases between them. CDR1 is SGHKS and CDR2 is YYEKEE in the germline V gene (reference sequence). CDR3 sequence: CASSRVGSYEQYF. In DNA form, the CDR3 reads TGTGCCAGCAGCCGGGTGGGCTCCTACGAGCAGTACTTC.

This clone appeared a single time. This chain joins TRBV6-5 and TRBJ2-2, with TRBD1 as a possible D gene (5 bases). With 2 bases removed from V and 8 bases from J, the gap between germline ends came to 18 bases. This CDR3 is 16 amino acids long. Germline V gene sequence: CDR1 MNHEY, CDR2 SVGAGI. CDR3 DNA sequence: TGTGCCAGCAGTTACCCACACCCTCTTGCAGGGGGGGAGCTGTTTTTT. Translated: CASSYPHPLAGGELFF.

The V and J genes are TRBV11-2 and TRBJ2-1; the match to TRBD1 covers 8 bases. Germline-derived CDR1 and CDR2 are SGHAT and FQNNGV. J was trimmed by 8 bases and V by 3 bases; bases with no gene match: 6. The CDR3 length is 14 residues. CDR3: CASSFRTGRDEQFF. CDR3 DNA: TGTGCCAGCAGCTTCCGGACAGGGCGGGATGAGCAGTTCTTC.

The rearrangement joins TRBV4-1 to TRBJ1-2; D is perhaps TRBD1 (6 bases). Germline lookup yields CDR1 MGHRA and CDR2 YSYEKL. This CDR3 contains 11 residues. V was clipped by 3 bases and J by 8 bases, with 7 bases between them. The CDR3 protein is CASSQRGGYTF. CDR3 nucleotide sequence: TGCGCCAGCAGCCAGAGGGGGGGCTACACCTTC.